The 26 T cell receptor beta chains given below trace back to one sample, sequenced in a study of T cells in localized non-small cell lung cancer (dated by TCRdb to about 2020). The method behind the library was the immunoSEQ multiplex PCR assay. As stored in TCRdb, this immuneACCESS dataset retains in-frame rearrangements with V and J assigned. A fraction of the clones does not appear; measured against another copy, unresolved V genes explain less than half of the discrepancy, and the remainder lacks a known reason. The sample yields roughly 48,000 clones; 80% were counted once. The ten most abundant clones make up roughly 4.5% of the sample. Material: PBMCs, obtained before any cancer treatment. The receptor set was obtained from a woman aged 40 to 75 with stage II lung adenocarcinoma.

The gene calls are TRBV28 and TRBJ2-6; TRBD2 might be the D (5 bases). The length of the CDR3 is 21 residues. Trimming pared 3 bases from V and 0 bases from J, leaving 24 bases between. The germline CDR1 and CDR2 sequences are MDHEN and SYDVKM. The CDR3 DNA reads TGTGCCAGCAGTTTTATGGGAGTAATGGCAGGCGTCAGCTCTGGGGCCAACGTCCTGACTTTC. The encoded protein is CASSFMGVMAGVSSGANVLTF. Full variable domain (missing parts from reference TRBV28 and TRBJ2-6): DVKVTQSSRYLVKRTGEKVFLECVQDMDHENMFWYRQDPGLGLRLIYFSYDVKMKEKGDIPEGYSVSREKKERFSLILESASTNQTSMYLCASSFMGVMAGVSSGANVLTFGAGSRLTVL.

The rearrangement joins TRBV9 to TRBJ2-1; 9 positions match TRBD2. CDR1 is SGDLS and CDR2 is YYNGEE in the germline V gene. J gave up 4 bases and V 0 bases, and 2 bases lay outside the gene matches. The CDR3 contains 15 residues. The DNA of the CDR3 is TGTGCCAGCAGCGTAGCTAGCGGGGAATACAATGAGCAGTTCTTC. Amino acid sequence: CASSVASGEYNEQFF.

The V and J genes are TRBV27 and TRBJ1-1, with D possibly TRBD1 on 5 matching bases. Germline CDR1 reads MNHEY; CDR2 reads SMNVEV (reference sequence). The CDR3 runs 14 residues. Trimming removed 1 base at V and 4 bases at J, with 10 bases between. DNA of the CDR3: TGTGCCAGCAGTTTATTGCGGGGGGTCACTGAAGCTTTCTTT. This sequence encodes CASSLLRGVTEAFF.

Points on this clone: Because the CDR3's place on the DNA is in doubt, the DNA is left out and the CDR3 is given as listed by TCRdb. The same CDR3 arises from other DNA sequences in this sample as well. This sequence joins TRBV27 and TRBJ1-2; the table's D gene call, TRBD1, was not cross checked with the DNA. The CDR3 is 14 residues long, counting both termini. The germline V gene has CDR1 MNHEY and CDR2 SMNVEV (reference sequence). The CDR3 region is CASSTSDRVDGYTF.

This clone was counted a single time. The same CDR3 arises from other DNA sequences in this sample as well. The chain couples TRBV19 to TRBJ1-5; D is possibly TRBD1 (6 bases). There are 15 residues in the CDR3. Germline V gene data show CDR1 as LNHDA and CDR2 as SQIVND (reference sequence). With 3 bases removed from V and 1 base from J, the gap between germline ends came to 10 bases. This CDR3 reads CASSIGGGSNQPQHF. In DNA form, the CDR3 reads TGTGCCAGTAGTATCGGAGGGGGAAGCAATCAGCCCCAGCATTTT.

V gene TRBV6-1 combines with J gene TRBJ2-3, with 11 bases fitting TRBD2. Germline lookup yields CDR1 MNHNS and CDR2 SASEGT. The V segment lost 4 bases and the J segment 6 bases; nucleotides outside the gene matches: 6. The CDR3 is 15 residues long. CDR3 DNA: TGTGCCAGCAGTGCCACTAGCGGGGGTAGGGATACGCAGTATTTT. The encoded protein is CASSATSGGRDTQYF.

The chain combines TRBV5-1 with TRBJ2-5, with 10 bases fitting TRBD1. V was pared by 3 bases and J by 3 bases, with 8 bases of the junction left unmatched. This CDR3 contains 16 residues. Germline V gene data show CDR1 as SGHRS and CDR2 as YFSETQ. DNA of the CDR3: TGCGCCAGCAGCTCATTCGGGACAGGGGTAAAAGAGACCCAGTACTTC. This sequence encodes CASSSFGTGVKETQYF.

V gene TRBV19 combines with J gene TRBJ1-4; TRBD1 agrees at 7 bases. CDR1 and CDR2 from the germline V gene are LNHDA and SQIVND (reference sequence). The CDR3 has 13 amino acids. Losses at the gene ends were 4 bases for V and 8 bases for J; bases not matched to a gene: 4. In nucleotides, the CDR3 is TGTGCCAGTAGTAGACAGGGCGTCGAAAAACTGTTTTTT. Residues: CASSRQGVEKLFF.

V is TRBV15 and J is TRBJ1-5; D is possibly TRBD1 (6 bases). V gave up 1 base and J gave up 7 bases, with 17 bases separating them. The germline CDR1 and CDR2 sequences are LNHNV and YYDKDF (reference sequence). The length of the CDR3 is 16 residues. CDR3 sequence (DNA): TGTGCCACCAGCAGAGCCGTTGACAGGAGAGGCCAGCCCCAGCATTTT. Residues: CATSRAVDRRGQPQHF.

V gene TRBV5-1 combines with J gene TRBJ1-1; tentative D call: TRBD1 (6 bases). Per the germline V gene, CDR1 is SGHRS and CDR2 is YFSETQ. The CDR3 runs 15 residues. The V and J ends lost 3 bases and 4 bases respectively, with 16 bases between them. The CDR3 DNA reads as TGCGCCAGCAGCTCCCAACAGGGATGGGCCACTGAAGCTTTCTTT. This encodes CASSSQQGWATEAFF.

The V and J genes are TRBV28 and TRBJ2-7; 8 bases agree with TRBD2. From germline, CDR1 is MDHEN and CDR2 SYDVKM. This CDR3 has 14 residues. The junction had 4 bases not matched to a gene; V was cut back by 5 bases and J by 1 base. The DNA for the CDR3 is TGTGCCAGCAGTCCGGGGGGGTATTCCTACGAGCAGTACTTC. Translating it yields CASSPGGYSYEQYF.

The chain's CDR3 is CASSPTSGGAHEQYF. DNA for the CDR3: TGTGCCAGCTCACCCACTAGCGGGGGGGCCCACGAGCAGTACTTC. The chain joins TRBV18 to TRBJ2-7; 13 bases match TRBD2. Germline V gene data show CDR1 as KGHSH and CDR2 as LQKENI. V trimming: 3 bases; J trimming: 5 bases; junction bases outside the gene matches: 4. The length of the CDR3 is 15 residues.

V is TRBV11-1 and J is TRBJ2-5; 9 nucleotides align to TRBD2. There are 14 residues in the CDR3. V trimming: 0 bases; J trimming: 5 bases; junction bases outside the gene matches: 1. CDR1 SGHAT and CDR2 FQDESV come from the germline V gene (reference sequence). The CDR3, as DNA: TGTGCCAGCAGCTTAGCGCGGGAGGGGGAGACCCAGTACTTC. Translation gives CASSLAREGETQYF. The full variable domain, with the rest looked up from reference TRBV11-1 and TRBJ2-5, is EAEVAQSPRYKITEKSQAVAFWCDPISGHATLYWYRQILGQGPELLVQFQDESVVDDSQLPKDRFSAERLKGVDSTLKIQPAELGDSAMYLCASSLAREGETQYFGPGTRLLVL.

The chain couples TRBV7-9 to TRBJ2-7, with 7 bases that match TRBD1. This CDR3 is built from 15 residues. V was clipped by 2 bases and J by 3 bases; unmatched bases: 7. Germline CDR1 reads SEHNR; CDR2 reads FQNEAQ (reference sequence). CDR3 amino acids: CASSLTGDRDYEQYF. The CDR3 DNA reads TGTGCCAGCAGCTTAACCGGGGACAGAGACTACGAGCAGTACTTC.

This sequence joins TRBV28 and TRBJ2-5, with 10 positions matching TRBD1. Germline lookup yields CDR1 MDHEN and CDR2 SYDVKM. The length of the CDR3 is 14 residues. The ends lost 6 bases at V and 5 bases at J; junction bases unmatched: 6. CDR3 nucleotide sequence: TGTGCCAGCAGGGACAGGGGGATTTACGAGACCCAGTACTTC. It is translated as CASRDRGIYETQYF.

V and J are TRBV11-2 and TRBJ2-5; D may match TRBD1 or TRBD2 (5 bases each). Trimming shortened V by 1 base and J by 5 bases, and 11 bases separated the two germline ends. Germline values: CDR1 SGHAT, CDR2 FQNNGV. This CDR3 spans 14 amino acids. CDR3 region: CASSLVTGAETQYF. For the CDR3, the DNA is TGTGCCAGCAGCTTAGTCACCGGGGCCGAGACCCAGTACTTC.

J is TRBJ1-2 and V is TRBV29-1, with D unclear. CDR3 length: 12 residues. The germline gives CDR1 SQVTM, CDR2 ANQGSEA. Trimming left V 2 bases short and J 4 bases short, with 8 bases between. In DNA, the CDR3 is TGCAGCGTTGAAAGTGGTCCCTATGGCTACACCTTC. Its translation is CSVESGPYGYTF.

This clone was seen just once. This sequence joins TRBV6-1 and TRBJ1-5, with D possibly matching TRBD1 (6 bases). CDR3 size: 14 residues. Trimming left V 2 bases short and J 4 bases short, with 9 bases between. The germline V gene encodes CDR1 MNHNS and CDR2 SASEGT. For the CDR3, the DNA is TGTGCCAGCAGTGAACAGGGGCGGAATCAGCCCCAGCATTTT. Its protein is CASSEQGRNQPQHF.

The chain carries TRBV9 and TRBJ1-6; 10 nucleotides line up with TRBD1. The germline V gene has CDR1 SGDLS and CDR2 YYNGEE. Trimming cost V 5 bases and J 9 bases; bases outside gene matches: 5. The CDR3 loop spans 14 amino acids. The CDR3 loop is CASSPGQGFSPLHF. In DNA, the CDR3 is TGTGCCAGCAGTCCGGGACAGGGGTTTTCACCCCTCCACTTT.

This chain connects TRBV11-3 to TRBJ1-2; 10 bases are shared with TRBD1. The germline V gene encodes CDR1 SGHNT and CDR2 YENEEA. This CDR3 contains 16 residues. Trimming removed 5 bases from V and 7 bases from J; junction bases left unmatched: 13. CDR3 sequence reads: CASSRGTGESYRGYTF. For the CDR3, the DNA is TGTGCCAGCAGCCGAGGGACAGGGGAATCGTACCGTGGCTACACCTTC.

The rearrangement uses TRBV11-1 and TRBJ1-1; D is possibly TRBD1 (5 bases). Germline loops: CDR1 SGHAT, CDR2 FQDESV (reference sequence). The CDR3 consists of 18 residues. Between the trimmed V and J ends, which lost 5 bases and 0 bases, there was a span of 22 bases. Written as DNA, the CDR3 is TGTGCCAGCAGCCCATCGGGGCTAGGGGAGCCTATGAACACTGAAGCTTTCTTT. It yields the protein CASSPSGLGEPMNTEAFF.

This chain links TRBV9 with TRBJ2-2; D gene uncertain. The CDR3 runs to 13 residues. Per germline, CDR1 SGDLS and CDR2 YYNGEE. V lost 3 bases and J lost 5, with 8 bases in between. The CDR3 nucleotides are TGTGCCAGCAGCGCACTTAGTACCGGGGAGCTGTTTTTT. This encodes CASSALSTGELFF.

This sequence joins TRBV4-2 and TRBJ2-1; 8 bases are shared with TRBD1. There are 16 residues in the CDR3. CDR1 and CDR2 from the germline V gene are LGHNA and YNFKEQ. The V and J ends lost 0 bases and 9 bases, in that order; junction bases with no gene match: 10. The CDR3 region is CASSQDDRGGGSEQFF. DNA for the CDR3: TGTGCCAGCAGCCAAGATGACAGGGGAGGAGGCAGTGAGCAGTTCTTC.

This chain links TRBV5-4 with TRBJ1-2; possibly TRBD1 for D (6 bases). The CDR3 totals 14 residues. V lost 0 bases and J 12 bases, leaving 18 bases between the germline ends. The V gene's germline CDR1 is SGHNT and CDR2 YYREEE (reference sequence). The chain's CDR3 is CASSLEQGLGPHTF. The CDR3 nucleotides are TGTGCCAGCAGCTTGGAACAGGGCCTTGGCCCCCACACCTTC.

The J gene is TRBJ1-3, the V gene TRBV18; 8 bases map to TRBD1. The CDR3 contains 18 residues. Germline V gene sequence: CDR1 KGHSH, CDR2 LQKENI. Trimming removed 4 bases from V and 0 bases from J; junction bases left unmatched: 11. The CDR3 sequence: CASSQDRALRSSGNTIYF. Here the CDR3 DNA reads TGTGCCAGCTCACAGGACAGGGCACTCCGCTCCTCTGGAAACACCATATATTTT.

The V gene is TRBV6-1, the J gene TRBJ1-2, with TRBD1 matching 9 bases. CDR3 size: 15 residues. The V and J ends lost 0 bases and 5 bases, in that order; junction bases with no gene match: 4. Germline lookup yields CDR1 MNHNS and CDR2 SASEGT. CDR3 region: CASSEATGGGYGYTF. CDR3 nucleotides: TGTGCCAGCAGTGAAGCTACAGGGGGCGGATATGGCTACACCTTC.